This entry lists 27 T cell receptor beta chains sequenced from one sample in a study of T cells after posttransplantation cyclophosphamide. Methotrexate plus calcineurin inhibitor accompanied controls' myeloablative marrow transplants; sampling was 1 year later. Sequencing was performed with immunoSEQ multiplex PCR; in TCRdb, only in-frame clones are kept and a portion is missing. The profile shows about 9,800 clones, more than 70% of them singletons. The sequencing here drew on PBMCs, taken about 67 weeks after allogeneic stem cell transplant with calcineurin inhibitor and methotrexate. These receptors originate from a male patient between 45 and 59 years old who received an allogeneic stem cell transplant from an unrelated donor, was CMV-positive, and had chronic GVHD only. The graft donor may have given rise to some T cells.

The chain combines TRBV6-5 with TRBJ2-7, with 7 bases matching TRBD2. V shed 6 bases, J shed 0 bases, and the junction held 8 bases outside the gene matches. The CDR3 loop spans 15 amino acids. In germline, CDR1 is MNHEY, CDR2 SVGAGI. Here the CDR3 DNA reads TGTGCCAGCAGCTCCCTAGCGGACTCCTCCTACGAGCAGTACTTC. It encodes CASSSLADSSYEQYF.

This clone has just a few counts. A junction end diverges from the germline sequence, so it may reflect a read error. CDR3 nucleotide sequence: TGTACAGTTCGCTCTGGGGCCAACGTCCTGACTTTC. This codes for CTVRSGANVLTF. The V gene is TRBV29-1, the J gene TRBJ2-6; no firm D call. The germline V gene encodes CDR1 SQVTM and CDR2 ANQGSEA. CDR3 length: 12 amino acids. The entire variable domain, with the rest obtained from reference TRBV29-1 and TRBJ2-6, is as follows: SAVISQKPSRDICQRGTSLTIQCQVDSQVTMMFWYRQQPGQSLTLIATANQGSEATYESGFVIDKFPISRPNLTFSTLTVSNMSPEDSSIYLCTVRSGANVLTFGAGSRLTVL.

The rearrangement joins TRBV7-6 to TRBJ1-3, with unresolved D. Germline V gene sequence: CDR1 SGHVS, CDR2 FNYEAQ. V gave up 5 bases and J gave up 0 bases, with 5 bases separating them. This CDR3 is built from 13 residues. The CDR3 loop is CASSPYSGNTIYF. The CDR3, as DNA: TGTGCCAGCAGCCCCTACTCTGGAAACACCATATATTTT. Filled out from reference TRBV7-6 and TRBJ1-3, the complete variable domain reads GAGVSQSPRYKVTKRGQDVALRCDPISGHVSLYWYRQALGQGPEFLTYFNYEAQQDKSGLPNDRFSAERPEGSISTLTIQRTEQRDSAMYRCASSPYSGNTIYFGEGSWLTVV.

The J gene is TRBJ1-1, the V gene TRBV5-1; possible D gene TRBD1, 6 bases. Germline assignment: CDR1 SGHRS and CDR2 YFSETQ. The CDR3 covers 16 residues. The V gene lost 6 bases and the J gene lost 1 base, with 19 bases spanning the gap. CDR3 in amino acids: CASTPTVKQGNTEAFF. The CDR3, as DNA: TGCGCCAGCACCCCAACGGTGAAACAGGGGAACACTGAAGCTTTCTTT.

The chain carries TRBV6-1 and TRBJ1-2, with D hard to call. CDR1 is MNHNS and CDR2 is SASEGT in the germline V gene. The ends were cut back, 0 bases at V and 2 bases at J, with 16 bases in the middle. The CDR3 runs 17 residues. CDR3 nucleotides: TGTGCCAGCAGTGAAGCCCGTTGGCCCGACGGGAACTATGGCTACACCTTC. It codes for CASSEARWPDGNYGYTF.

This chain connects TRBV6-5 to TRBJ1-1, with D possibly TRBD1 on 6 matching bases. Germline V gene lookup returns CDR1 MNHEY and CDR2 SVGAGI. CDR3 length: 15 amino acids. Trimming stripped 2 bases from V and 5 bases from J, with 15 bases between. The CDR3 DNA reads as TGTGCCAGCAGTTACCCCCAGGGGTTTAAGACTGAAGCTTTCTTT. The encoded protein is CASSYPQGFKTEAFF.

The CDR3 DNA follows: TGTGCCAGCAGTTCAGGACTAGCGGGGCGGTCCGGGGAGCTGTTTTTT. Translating gives CASSSGLAGRSGELFF. The chain has TRBV27 and TRBJ2-2, with 12 bases matching TRBD2. Trimming removed 4 bases from V and 6 bases from J; junction bases left unmatched: 6. CDR3 size: 16 residues. In germline, CDR1 is MNHEY, CDR2 SMNVEV (reference sequence).

The CDR3 bases are TGTGCCAGCAGCCCTGCGGGCACCGGGGAGCTGTTTTTT. Translating gives CASSPAGTGELFF. This chain links TRBV6-5 with TRBJ2-2; tentative D call: TRBD2 (5 bases). Trimming stripped 6 bases from V and 4 bases from J, with 9 bases between. The CDR3 is made up of 13 amino acids. Germline V CDR1 and CDR2: MNHEY, SVGAGI.

Worth noting for this clone: The same CDR3 also results from other DNA sequences found in this sample. The chain carries TRBV28 and TRBJ2-7, with D hard to call. V was clipped by 8 bases and J by 3 bases, with 14 bases between them. The CDR3 is made up of 13 amino acids. CDR1 and CDR2 from the germline V gene are MDHEN and SYDVKM. The CDR3 bases are TGTGCCAGCCATGGGCAGATTTACTACGAGCAGTACTTC. Its protein is CASHGQIYYEQYF.

The gene calls are TRBV18 and TRBJ2-7; 7 bases line up with TRBD1. After removal of 3 bases from V and 0 bases from J, the junction contained 2 bases not matched to a gene. The CDR3 is 14 residues long. Germline CDR1 reads KGHSH; CDR2 reads LQKENI. The chain's CDR3 is CASSPGTDSYEQYF. DNA for the CDR3: TGTGCCAGCTCACCCGGGACAGACTCCTACGAGCAGTACTTC.

The chain joins TRBV28 to TRBJ1-6; TRBD1 aligns across 7 bases. The CDR3 length is 15 residues. Germline V gene lookup returns CDR1 MDHEN and CDR2 SYDVKM. The ends lost 6 bases at V and 7 bases at J; junction bases unmatched: 9. In DNA, the CDR3 is TGTGCCAGCAGAACCCCGGACAGGAGCAATTCACCCCTCCACTTT. This sequence encodes CASRTPDRSNSPLHF. The full variable domain, in which reference TRBV28 and TRBJ1-6 provide the parts outside the CDR3, is DVKVTQSSRYLVKRTGEKVFLECVQDMDHENMFWYRQDPGLGLRLIYFSYDVKMKEKGDIPEGYSVSREKKERFSLILESASTNQTSMYLCASRTPDRSNSPLHFGNGTRLTVT.

The CDR3 loop is CASSIGAGDNEQYF. The DNA of the CDR3 is TGTGCCAGTAGTATTGGGGCAGGGGACAACGAGCAGTACTTC. The J gene is TRBJ2-7, the V gene TRBV19, with a possible D match to TRBD1 (6 bases). Trimming left V 3 bases short and J 5 bases short, with 14 bases between. The V gene's germline CDR1 is LNHDA and CDR2 SQIVND (reference sequence). The CDR3 length is 14 residues.

The chain combines TRBV6-5 with TRBJ2-5, with 12 nucleotides matching TRBD2. The CDR3 totals 15 residues. Germline loops: CDR1 MNHEY, CDR2 SVGAGI. J was trimmed by 4 bases and V by 0 bases; bases with no gene match: 0. In nucleotides, the CDR3 is TGTGCCAGCAGTTACTCGACTAGCGGGGGAGAGACCCAGTACTTC. It encodes CASSYSTSGGETQYF.

The V call is TRBV19, the J call TRBJ1-1, with a weak D call TRBD1 (6 bases). Germline V gives CDR1 LNHDA, CDR2 SQIVND (reference sequence). V was trimmed by 1 base and J by 10 bases, leaving 19 bases between them. The CDR3 covers 15 residues. Here the CDR3 DNA reads TGTGCCAGTAGTATAGGGCTGACAGGAGCCCAGCGAGCTTTCTTT. This codes for CASSIGLTGAQRAFF.

This sequence joins TRBV5-6 and TRBJ1-2; D call uncertain. This CDR3 is built from 14 residues. The V end was cut by 1 base, the J end by 0 bases, with 7 bases between. CDR1 is SGHDT, CDR2 YYEEEE, per germline. CDR3 protein: CASSLNGANYGYTF. In DNA form, the CDR3 reads TGTGCCAGCAGCTTGAACGGTGCTAACTATGGCTACACCTTC.

The chain carries TRBV7-8 and TRBJ2-7; 11 positions match TRBD2. V gave up 6 bases and J gave up 1 base; unmatched junction bases: 2. Per germline, CDR1 SGHVS and CDR2 FQNEAQ. This CDR3 is built from 14 residues. The CDR3 sequence is CASSSSGRSYEQYF. The DNA of the CDR3 is TGTGCCAGCAGTTCTAGCGGGAGGTCCTACGAGCAGTACTTC.

The genes are TRBV7-2 and TRBJ1-5, with TRBD1 matching 7 bases. Germline trimming cut 4 bases from V and 4 bases from J; bases unmatched to any gene: 4. CDR3 length: 14 residues. From germline, CDR1 is SGHTA and CDR2 FQGNSA. Written as DNA, the CDR3 is TGTGCCAGCAGCTCCGGGACAGTTAATCAGCCCCAGCATTTT. Translated, it gives CASSSGTVNQPQHF.

The chain has TRBV5-1 and TRBJ1-5, with 7 bases matching TRBD1. The CDR3 covers 15 residues. V shed 2 bases, J shed 4 bases, and the junction held 6 bases outside the gene matches. Germline V gene lookup returns CDR1 SGHRS and CDR2 YFSETQ. CDR3 in amino acids: CASSFEGAWNQPQHF. Written as DNA, the CDR3 is TGCGCCAGCAGCTTTGAGGGGGCATGGAATCAGCCCCAGCATTTT.

The DNA for the CDR3 is TGCGCCAGCAGCTTTAACTTACTTAACTATGGCTACACCTTC. Encoded protein: CASSFNLLNYGYTF. This chain uses TRBV5-1 with TRBJ1-2; D gene uncertain. The CDR3 has 14 amino acids. CDR1 and CDR2 (germline): SGHRS, YFSETQ. V was trimmed by 2 bases and J by 1 base, leaving 9 bases between them.

This chain joins TRBV2 and TRBJ2-3; TRBD1 matches at 7 bases. Germline V gives CDR1 SNHLY, CDR2 FYNNEI. The CDR3 runs to 15 residues. J lost 6 bases, V lost 6 bases, and 12 bases had no gene match. CDR3 region: CASRGRDSEDDTQYF. The CDR3 DNA reads TGTGCCAGCAGGGGACGGGACAGCGAGGACGATACGCAGTATTTT.

CDR3 bases: TGTGCCAGCAGTGAAGCGTACGAGCAGTACTTC. This translates into CASSEAYEQYF. This chain joins TRBV6-1 and TRBJ2-5; D remains ambiguous. Gene TRBJ2-7 matches the end of the DNA better, so the J call may be wrong. The V gene's germline CDR1 is MNHNS and CDR2 SASEGT. The CDR3 sequence is 11 residues long.

The V call is TRBV25-1, the J call TRBJ2-5; unclear D gene. Germline lookup yields CDR1 MGHDK and CDR2 SYGVNS. The CDR3 has 12 residues. V lost 4 bases and J 5 bases, leaving 8 bases between the germline ends. CDR3 in DNA: TGTGCCAGCAGTGTCTCCGGGGAGACCCAGTACTTC. It encodes CASSVSGETQYF.

The chain uses TRBV4-2 and TRBJ1-2; D is unresolved. Germline CDR1 LGHNA, CDR2 YNFKEQ. The CDR3 sequence is 13 residues long. V was pared by 0 bases and J by 8 bases, with 10 bases between. The CDR3 loop is CASSQEQVGGYTF. The CDR3 DNA reads as TGTGCCAGCAGCCAAGAGCAGGTTGGCGGCTACACCTTC.

The V gene is TRBV11-3, the J gene TRBJ1-1; D is ambiguous. Trimming cost V 8 bases and J 1 base, with 20 bases left between them. The CDR3 extends over 16 amino acids. Germline CDR1 and CDR2: SGHNT and YENEEA. The CDR3 spells CASLGSGWRANTEAFF. In DNA form, the CDR3 reads TGTGCCAGCCTTGGATCAGGATGGAGGGCGAACACTGAAGCTTTCTTT.

The rearrangement links TRBV5-1 to TRBJ2-1; TRBD2 matches 12 bases. From germline, CDR1 is SGHRS and CDR2 YFSETQ. This CDR3 has 16 residues. With 5 bases clipped from V and 8 bases from J, the junction kept 11 bases outside the gene matches. The CDR3 DNA follows: TGCGCCAGCAGTCCATCTTCGACTAGCGGGAGTCATGAGCAGTTCTTC. Protein: CASSPSSTSGSHEQFF.

The chain is built from TRBV28 and TRBJ2-2; 13 bases line up with TRBD2. CDR3 size: 18 residues. Germline CDR1 and CDR2: MDHEN and SYDVKM. J gave up 7 bases and V 4 bases, and 12 bases lay outside the gene matches. The CDR3 DNA is TGTGCCAGCAGTTATCGGACTAGCGGGAGCTCCGTCGGCGGGGAGCTGTTTTTT. This sequence encodes CASSYRTSGSSVGGELFF.

CDR3 sequence (DNA): TGTGCCAGCAGCTTAGCAGGGGACCCCTACGAGCAGTACTTC. Its translation: CASSLAGDPYEQYF. V gene TRBV11-2 combines with J gene TRBJ2-7; weak D call: TRBD1 (6 bases). This CDR3 is 14 amino acids long. Trimming cost V 1 base and J 2 bases, with 9 bases left between them. Germline V gene lookup returns CDR1 SGHAT and CDR2 FQNNGV.